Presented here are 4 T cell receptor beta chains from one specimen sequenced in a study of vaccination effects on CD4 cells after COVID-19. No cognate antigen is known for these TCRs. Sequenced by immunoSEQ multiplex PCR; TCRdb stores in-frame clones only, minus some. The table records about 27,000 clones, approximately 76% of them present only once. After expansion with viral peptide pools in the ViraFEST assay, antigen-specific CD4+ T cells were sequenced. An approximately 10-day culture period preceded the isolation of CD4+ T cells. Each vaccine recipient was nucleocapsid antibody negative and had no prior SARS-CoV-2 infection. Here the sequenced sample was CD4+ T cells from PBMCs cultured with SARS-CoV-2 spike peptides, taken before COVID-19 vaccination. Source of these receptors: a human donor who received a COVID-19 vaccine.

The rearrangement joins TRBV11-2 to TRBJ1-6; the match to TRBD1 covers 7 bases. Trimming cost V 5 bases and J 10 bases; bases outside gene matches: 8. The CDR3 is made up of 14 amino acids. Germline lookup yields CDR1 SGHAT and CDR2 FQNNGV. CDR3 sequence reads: CASSGRQGSSPLHF. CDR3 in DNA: TGTGCCAGCAGCGGACGACAGGGATCGTCACCCCTCCACTTT.

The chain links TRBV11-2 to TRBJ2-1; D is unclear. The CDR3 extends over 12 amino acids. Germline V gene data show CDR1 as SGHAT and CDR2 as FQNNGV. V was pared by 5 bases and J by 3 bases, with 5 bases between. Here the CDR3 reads CASSPNYNEQFF. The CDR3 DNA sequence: TGTGCCAGCAGCCCAAACTACAATGAGCAGTTCTTC.

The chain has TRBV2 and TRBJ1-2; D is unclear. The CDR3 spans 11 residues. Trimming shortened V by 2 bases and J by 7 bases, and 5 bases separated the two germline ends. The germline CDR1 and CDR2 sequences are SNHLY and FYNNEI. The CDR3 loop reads CASSETVGYTF. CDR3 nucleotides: TGTGCCAGCAGTGAAACGGTTGGCTACACCTTC. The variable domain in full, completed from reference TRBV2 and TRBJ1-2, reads EPEVTQTPSHQVTQMGQEVILRCVPISNHLYFYWYRQILGQKVEFLVSFYNNEISEKSEIFDDQFSVERPDGSNFTLKIRSTKLEDSAMYFCASSETVGYTFGSGTRLTVV.

CDR3 coding DNA: TGTGCCAGCTCACCACCCAACGTCCAAGAGACCCAGTACTTC. Translated: CASSPPNVQETQYF. The rearrangement joins TRBV18 to TRBJ2-5; the D is unclear. Trimming took off 0 bases at V and 1 base at J, with 6 bases between the two ends. The CDR3 is 14 amino acids. The germline V gene encodes CDR1 KGHSH and CDR2 LQKENI.